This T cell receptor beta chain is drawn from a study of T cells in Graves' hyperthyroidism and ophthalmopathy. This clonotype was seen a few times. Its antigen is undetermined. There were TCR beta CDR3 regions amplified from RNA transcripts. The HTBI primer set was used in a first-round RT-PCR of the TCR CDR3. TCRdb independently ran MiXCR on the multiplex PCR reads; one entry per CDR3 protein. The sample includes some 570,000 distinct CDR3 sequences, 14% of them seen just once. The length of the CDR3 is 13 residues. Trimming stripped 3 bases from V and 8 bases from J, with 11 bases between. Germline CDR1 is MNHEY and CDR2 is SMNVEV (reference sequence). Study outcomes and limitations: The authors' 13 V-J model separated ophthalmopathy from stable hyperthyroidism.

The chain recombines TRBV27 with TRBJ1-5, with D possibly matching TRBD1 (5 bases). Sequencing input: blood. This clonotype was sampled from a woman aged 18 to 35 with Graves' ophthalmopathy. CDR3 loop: CASSFGGDKPQHF. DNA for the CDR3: TGTGCCAGCAGTTTCGGGGGGGATAAGCCCCAGCATTTT.